These 28 T cell receptor beta chains came from one sample sequenced in a study of blood T cells in healthy people across ages. Through a sample-barcoded 5' primer and a J-beta primer mix, a second PCR was run for roughly 6 to 11 cycles. MiXCR, applied by TCRdb to the 5' RACE reads, yields one record per CDR3 protein. This table holds roughly 720,000 distinct CDR3 sequences, roughly 50% found once. Specimen: blood. Receptor source: an elderly man in good health.

This sequence joins TRBV20-1 and TRBJ2-4; weak D call: TRBD2 (5 bases). With 0 bases removed from V and 1 base from J, the gap between germline ends came to 10 bases. The CDR3 sequence is 15 residues long. Germline CDR1 and CDR2: DFQATT and SNEGSKA (reference sequence). CDR3 in DNA: TGCAGTGCTAGAGAGGTCAGGAGGGCCAAAAACATTCAGTACTTC. As protein: CSAREVRRAKNIQYF.

The V call is TRBV7-6, the J call TRBJ2-7; possible D gene TRBD2, 5 bases. The CDR3 extends over 14 amino acids. CDR1 is SGHVS and CDR2 is FNYEAQ in the germline V gene. The V end lost 5 bases, the J end lost 7 bases, and 18 bases lay between the germline ends. This chain's CDR3 is CASSDGLIYNEQYF. In DNA, the CDR3 is TGTGCCAGCAGCGACGGACTTATTTACAATGAGCAGTACTTC.

The genes are TRBV20-1 and TRBJ1-2; tentative D call: TRBD1 (6 bases). The CDR3 totals 13 residues. Between the trimmed V and J ends, which lost 5 bases and 7 bases, there was a span of 17 bases. Per the germline V gene, CDR1 is DFQATT and CDR2 is SNEGSKA (reference sequence). CDR3 nucleotides: TGCAGTGCTCATACAGGGCCAGCAGGTGGCTACACCTTC. Translated, it gives CSAHTGPAGGYTF.

The table lists this clonotype with a few counts. The chain is built from TRBV29-1 and TRBJ2-5, with TRBD1 matching 7 bases. This CDR3 is built from 14 residues. The ends lost 4 bases at V and 2 bases at J; junction bases unmatched: 7. Germline loops: CDR1 SQVTM, CDR2 ANQGSEA. The CDR3 region is CSVGGPGQQETQYF. The CDR3 DNA reads as TGCAGCGTTGGTGGACCGGGACAGCAAGAGACCCAGTACTTC.

Here the CDR3 DNA reads TGCAGCGTTGGGGGGCCGGGGCGGAACCAAGAGACCCAGTACTTC. Its protein product is CSVGGPGRNQETQYF. The V call is TRBV29-1, the J call TRBJ2-5; maybe TRBD1 (6 bases). Between the trimmed V and J ends, which lost 4 bases and 0 bases, there was a span of 15 bases. The CDR3 has 15 residues. Germline CDR1 and CDR2: SQVTM and ANQGSEA. The full variable domain, with the rest looked up from reference TRBV29-1 and TRBJ2-5, is SAVISQKPSRDICQRGTSLTIQCQVDSQVTMMFWYRQQPGQSLTLIATANQGSEATYESGFVIDKFPISRPNLTFSTLTVSNMSPEDSSIYLCSVGGPGRNQETQYFGPGTRLLVL.

The V call is TRBV18, the J call TRBJ2-3; maybe TRBD1 (6 bases). V lost 5 bases, J lost 14 bases, and 23 bases lay in between. Germline CDR1 and CDR2: KGHSH and LQKENI. The CDR3 contains 14 residues. CDR3 protein: CASSGRMEDRYAYF. CDR3 coding DNA: TGTGCCAGCTCAGGCCGTATGGAGGACAGATACGCGTATTTT.

This clonotype was detected a few times. The chain has TRBV29-1 and TRBJ2-2, with D perhaps TRBD1 (5 bases). Trimming cost V 5 bases and J 3 bases, with 13 bases left between them. Germline V gene lookup returns CDR1 SQVTM and CDR2 ANQGSEA. The CDR3 is 14 amino acids. CDR3 loop: CSVIRGYDTGELFF. The CDR3 DNA sequence: TGCAGCGTTATAAGGGGCTACGACACCGGGGAGCTGTTTTTT.

The chain has TRBV2 and TRBJ2-1; D is unclear. Germline lookup yields CDR1 SNHLY and CDR2 FYNNEI. This CDR3 spans 11 amino acids. Trimming removed 1 base from V and 8 bases from J, with 3 bases in between. The CDR3 is CASSEVHEQFF. CDR3 nucleotides: TGTGCCAGCAGTGAAGTTCATGAGCAGTTCTTC.

This clonotype was seen only a few times. This chain joins TRBV6-5 and TRBJ2-1, with TRBD1 identical over 9 bases. This CDR3 is 15 amino acids long. V shed 5 bases, J shed 7 bases, and the junction held 9 bases outside the gene matches. The germline CDR1 and CDR2 sequences are MNHEY and SVGAGI. The CDR3 DNA is TGTGCCAGCAGTCCGACAGGGGGAGGGTATAATGAGCAGTTCTTC. Its protein is CASSPTGGGYNEQFF.

The J gene is TRBJ2-3, the V gene TRBV14; D uncertain. Germline lookup yields CDR1 SGHDN and CDR2 FVKESK. Deletions cut 4 bases from V and 4 bases from J, with 12 bases between. The CDR3 is 14 residues long. The CDR3 sequence is CASSPLRVADTQYF. The CDR3, as DNA: TGTGCCAGCAGCCCCCTCCGGGTCGCAGATACGCAGTATTTT. The full variable domain, with the rest looked up from reference TRBV14 and TRBJ2-3, is EAGVTQFPSHSVIEKGQTVTLRCDPISGHDNLYWYRRVMGKEIKFLLHFVKESKQDESGMPNNRFLAERTGGTYSTLKVQPAELEDSGVYFCASSPLRVADTQYFGPGTRLTVL.

This chain links TRBV28 with TRBJ2-5; 7 bases align to TRBD1. After removal of 4 bases from V and 11 bases from J, the junction contained 16 bases not matched to a gene. The germline V gene has CDR1 MDHEN and CDR2 SYDVKM. The CDR3 has 15 amino acids. CDR3 DNA: TGTGCCAGCAGTTCCGGACAGGCTGTAAGGGACGGGCAGTACTTC. This sequence encodes CASSSGQAVRDGQYF.

The V and J genes are TRBV7-9 and TRBJ2-7, with 8 bases identical to TRBD1. The trim removed 2 bases at V and 2 bases at J, leaving 14 bases unmatched. CDR3 length: 18 residues. Germline CDR1 reads SEHNR; CDR2 reads FQNEAQ (reference sequence). This CDR3 is CASSLTVLRTGIAYEQYF. CDR3 nucleotide sequence: TGTGCCAGCAGCTTAACGGTATTGAGGACAGGGATCGCCTACGAGCAGTACTTC.

This chain links TRBV6-2 or TRBV6-3 with TRBJ2-3, with TRBD1 as a possible D gene (8 bases). V was clipped by 6 bases and J by 1 base, with 17 bases between them. The germline V gene has CDR1 MNHEY and CDR2 SVGEGT. The CDR3 totals 16 residues. The CDR3 DNA follows: TGTGCCAGCAGAGAGCACAGGGGGGGTGGCACAGATACGCAGTATTTT. Translated: CASREHRGGGTDTQYF.

The V call is TRBV9, the J call TRBJ2-5; perhaps TRBD2 as D (6 bases). V lost 4 bases to trimming and J lost 9 bases, with 16 bases between them. Germline V lookup: CDR1 SGDLS, CDR2 YYNGEE. CDR3 length equals 13 residues. The CDR3 DNA sequence: TGTGCCAGCAGCCCCCGACTTAGGAGGGCCCAGTACTTC. It codes for CASSPRLRRAQYF.

This clonotype turned up a few times. The rearrangement uses TRBV20-1 and TRBJ2-1, with D perhaps TRBD2 (6 bases). CDR1 is DFQATT and CDR2 is SNEGSKA in the germline V gene (reference sequence). V was cut by 6 bases and J by 3 bases, with 21 bases left in between. This CDR3 has 16 amino acids. The CDR3 region is CSAAFMGGGVYNEQFF. CDR3 DNA sequence: TGCAGTGCGGCCTTTATGGGGGGAGGAGTCTACAATGAGCAGTTCTTC.

This chain uses TRBV7-8 with TRBJ2-1, with a possible D match to TRBD1 (5 bases). Germline loops: CDR1 SGHVS, CDR2 FQNEAQ. The germline V and J ends were trimmed by 1 base and 4 bases, with 14 bases remaining between them. The CDR3 extends over 16 amino acids. The CDR3: CASSLGGRPKYNEQFF. In DNA, the CDR3 is TGTGCCAGCAGCTTAGGGGGCCGACCTAAATACAATGAGCAGTTCTTC.

This clonotype has just a few counts. V and J are TRBV5-1 and TRBJ2-1; weak D call: TRBD1 (7 bases). Deletions cut 4 bases from V and 2 bases from J, with 16 bases between. CDR3 length equals 16 residues. The germline gives CDR1 SGHRS, CDR2 YFSETQ. CDR3 DNA sequence: TGCGCCAGCAGCGCAGGGGGGAAGGCCGCCTACAATGAGCAGTTCTTC. Protein sequence: CASSAGGKAAYNEQFF.

The V call is TRBV6-1, the J call TRBJ2-1; 11 bases fit TRBD2. The germline CDR1 and CDR2 sequences are MNHNS and SASEGT. The CDR3 runs 16 residues. Trimming cost V 6 bases and J 7 bases; bases outside gene matches: 11. CDR3 coding DNA: TGTGCCAGCAGAAAAACCCCGGGACTAGCGGTGAATGAGCAGTTCTTC. It encodes CASRKTPGLAVNEQFF.

The chain combines TRBV2 with TRBJ2-3, with D uncertain. The V gene lost 6 bases and the J gene lost 2 bases, with 6 bases spanning the gap. CDR3 size: 12 residues. Germline lookup yields CDR1 SNHLY and CDR2 FYNNEI. The CDR3 sequence is CASRTDTDTQYF. The CDR3 region has the DNA TGTGCCAGCAGGACGGACACAGATACGCAGTATTTT.

The rearrangement links TRBV5-1 to TRBJ1-2; 10 nucleotides align to TRBD1. Germline trimming cut 0 bases from V and 2 bases from J; bases unmatched to any gene: 4. Germline V CDR1 and CDR2: SGHRS, YFSETQ. There are 16 residues in the CDR3. CDR3 residues: CASSLGDRGSNYGYTF. In DNA, the CDR3 is TGCGCCAGCAGCTTGGGGGACAGGGGATCGAACTATGGCTACACCTTC.

The chain uses TRBV2 and TRBJ1-5, with TRBD1 matching over 7 bases. The CDR3 extends over 13 amino acids. V lost 6 bases, J lost 6 bases, and 5 bases stayed unmatched. Germline CDR1 SNHLY, CDR2 FYNNEI. As DNA, the CDR3 is TGTGCCAGCAGCGATACAGGGGTTCAGCCCCAGCATTTT. Amino acid sequence: CASSDTGVQPQHF.

This clonotype has a handful of counts. This chain links TRBV20-1 with TRBJ1-1; TRBD1 aligns across 9 bases. In germline, CDR1 is DFQATT, CDR2 SNEGSKA (reference sequence). The V and J ends lost 3 bases and 7 bases, in that order; junction bases with no gene match: 12. This CDR3 is built from 15 residues. The CDR3 DNA sequence: TGCAGTGCTAGTCTCGGGACAGGGCTTGGGCGTGAAGCTTTCTTT. Translated: CSASLGTGLGREAFF.

The V gene is TRBV27, the J gene TRBJ1-2; D perhaps matches TRBD1 (5 bases). Looked up from germline, CDR1 is MNHEY and CDR2 is SMNVEV (reference sequence). The V end lost 4 bases, the J end lost 8 bases, and 14 bases lay between the germline ends. The CDR3 runs to 13 residues. The CDR3 is CASSSGSYGGYTF. For the CDR3, the DNA is TGTGCCAGCAGTTCAGGGTCCTATGGGGGCTACACCTTC.

This chain connects TRBV7-2 to TRBJ2-7; D possibly uses TRBD1 or TRBD2 (7 bases each). Trimming removed 5 bases at V and 3 bases at J, with 14 bases between. The CDR3 contains 14 residues. Germline V gives CDR1 SGHTA, CDR2 FQGNSA. The CDR3 nucleotides are TGTGCCAGCAGCGGGAGGGGACAGATCTACGAGCAGTACTTC. Its protein product is CASSGRGQIYEQYF. The full variable domain, with the rest looked up from reference TRBV7-2 and TRBJ2-7, is GAGVSQSPSNKVTEKGKDVELRCDPISGHTALYWYRQSLGQGLEFLIYFQGNSAPDKSGLPSDRFSAERTGGSVSTLTIQRTQQEDSAVYLCASSGRGQIYEQYFGPGTRLTVT.

The chain combines TRBV29-1 with TRBJ2-1; 8 positions agree with TRBD2. CDR1 and CDR2 (germline): SQVTM, ANQGSEA. This CDR3 is 12 amino acids long. With V trimmed by 8 bases and J by 6 bases, 6 bases remained unmatched. The CDR3: CSYPGGSNEQFF. The CDR3 DNA reads as TGCAGCTACCCGGGGGGGAGCAATGAGCAGTTCTTC.

The rearrangement joins TRBV27 to TRBJ1-1; D unresolved. Germline assignment: CDR1 MNHEY and CDR2 SMNVEV (reference sequence). Trimming took 4 bases from V and 6 from J, leaving 15 bases between them. CDR3 size: 14 residues. Here the CDR3 DNA reads TGTGCCAGCAGTTCCCTCCCGGGTGGGTCTGAAGCTTTCTTT. It encodes CASSSLPGGSEAFF.

V and J are TRBV11-1 and TRBJ2-6; TRBD1 is a possible D gene (5 bases). The CDR3 totals 13 residues. CDR1 and CDR2 from the germline V gene are SGHAT and FQDESV (reference sequence). V was shortened by 2 bases and J by 12 bases, with 11 bases between the two germline ends. The CDR3 DNA reads as TGTGCCAGCAGCTTACTAACAGGCCCCGTCCTGACTTTC. Its protein product is CASSLLTGPVLTF.

The chain carries TRBV28 and TRBJ2-7; D might be TRBD1 (5 bases). The J call may be incorrect, as the DNA end agrees better with TRBJ2-4. Germline CDR1 MDHEN, CDR2 SYDVKM. The CDR3 has 14 amino acids. CDR3: CASNPGLAKNIQYF. The DNA of the CDR3 is TGTGCCAGCAACCCAGGGTTGGCCAAAAACATTCAGTACTTC.